This TCR beta chain was captured by sequencing in a study of shared clonotypes between healthy human individuals. Turning to the study itself: The study used three CD4 naive, three CD4 memory, two CD8 naive and one CD8 memory plate per donor.

General study results and limits: All-four-donor shared clonotypes had higher generation probabilities than non-shared clonotypes did. An anticipated effect of sequencing depth on clonotype sharing among donors was recognized.

Terminally differentiated effector memory CD45RA+ cells were excluded by CCR7 positive selection of CD45RO-negative cells. Repertoires were generated with immunoSEQ multiplex PCR, while TCRdb's copy carries only in-frame clones and drops some. Of about 750,000 clones listed, approximately 92% are singletons. Details on this clone: Its antigen remains unidentified.

The V gene's germline CDR1 is SGHDT and CDR2 YYEEEE. CDR3 length: 15 residues. V trimming: 0 bases; J trimming: 7 bases; junction bases outside the gene matches: 4. Sequenced material: naive CD8+ T cells sorted from blood. The V gene is TRBV5-6, the J gene TRBJ2-1; 10 nucleotides align to TRBD2. The TCR comes from a young man in good health. The CDR3 DNA reads TGTGCCAGCAGCTTGGTGAGCGGGAGGGGTAATGAGCAGTTCTTC. Its translation is CASSLVSGRGNEQFF.